In its sample, the clone carrying this TCR beta chain was seen a few times. Germline values: CDR1 DFQATT, CDR2 SNEGSKA (reference sequence). V was pared by 2 bases and J by 2 bases, with 5 bases of the junction left unmatched. The CDR3 is 14 residues long. The data originate from a study of early T cells in non-severe SARS-CoV-2 infection. TCRdb ran MiXCR on the 5' RACE reads and lists one entry per CDR3 protein. The repertoire holds some 97,000 distinct CDR3 sequences, with 8% to 13% as singletons. This TCR came from an adult who was a healthcare worker with PCR-confirmed SARS-CoV-2 infection or an uninfected control (not recorded which). The gene calls are TRBV20-1 and TRBJ1-2; 7 bases map to TRBD1. This specimen consisted of whole blood, obtained at baseline. The DNA of the CDR3 is TGCAGTGCTAGACCCAGGGGGTTCAACTATGGCTACACCTTC. Protein sequence: CSARPRGFNYGYTF.